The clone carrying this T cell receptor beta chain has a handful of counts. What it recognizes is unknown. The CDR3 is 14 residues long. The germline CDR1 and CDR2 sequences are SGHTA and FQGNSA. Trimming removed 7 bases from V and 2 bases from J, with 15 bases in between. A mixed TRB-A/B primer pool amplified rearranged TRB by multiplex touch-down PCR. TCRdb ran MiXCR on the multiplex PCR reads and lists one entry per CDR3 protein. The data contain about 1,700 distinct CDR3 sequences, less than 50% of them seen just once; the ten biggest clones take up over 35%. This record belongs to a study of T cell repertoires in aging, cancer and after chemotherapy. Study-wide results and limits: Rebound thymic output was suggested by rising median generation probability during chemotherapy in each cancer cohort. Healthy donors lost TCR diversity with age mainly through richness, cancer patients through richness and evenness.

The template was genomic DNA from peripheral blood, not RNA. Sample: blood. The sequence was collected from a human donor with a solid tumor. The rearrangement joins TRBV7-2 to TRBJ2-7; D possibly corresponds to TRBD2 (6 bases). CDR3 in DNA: TGTGCCAGCACCTCGGGCGGGGCCCCCTACGAGCAGTACTTC. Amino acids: CASTSGGAPYEQYF.